Listed here are 24 T cell receptor beta chains from one sample, sequenced in a study of T cells after yellow fever vaccination. TCRdb reanalysed the 5' RACE reads using MiXCR and keeps one entry per CDR3 protein. Of hundreds of thousands of distinct CDR3 sequences listed, around a fifth are singletons. Sequenced material: PBMCs, taken around 3 weeks after the first yellow fever vaccination. Receptors were obtained from a man in his late teens or twenties who received the YFV17D yellow fever vaccine.

CDR3 bases: TGTGCCAGCAGCGTTCTCAGCGGGGGGGCAGATACGCAGTATTTT. Translation gives CASSVLSGGADTQYF. The chain links TRBV9 to TRBJ2-3, with TRBD2 matching over 10 bases. Germline V gene data show CDR1 as SGDLS and CDR2 as YYNGEE. The V segment lost 2 bases and the J segment 4 bases; nucleotides outside the gene matches: 4. The CDR3 sequence is 15 residues long.

The chain uses TRBV4-1 and TRBJ1-5, with D perhaps TRBD1 (6 bases). Germline CDR1 MGHRA, CDR2 YSYEKL. Trimming cost V 0 bases and J 7 bases, with 10 bases left between them. The CDR3 extends over 14 amino acids. CDR3 coding DNA: TGCGCCAGCAGCCAAGATCCGGGGGCCCAGCCCCAGCATTTT. This sequence encodes CASSQDPGAQPQHF.

This clonotype was counted only a few times. The chain employs TRBV5-1 and TRBJ1-2; D is ambiguous. This CDR3 contains 14 residues. The germline V and J ends were trimmed by 2 bases and 4 bases, with 12 bases remaining between them. The germline V gene has CDR1 SGHRS and CDR2 YFSETQ. The DNA for the CDR3 is TGCGCCAGCAGCTTCCGCACAGATACCTATGGCTACACCTTC. Encoded protein: CASSFRTDTYGYTF.

This clonotype was counted ten times or more. The chain recombines TRBV7-3 with TRBJ2-2; no firm D call. The germline V gene has CDR1 SGHTA and CDR2 FQGTGA. Between the trimmed V and J ends, which lost 0 bases and 6 bases, there was a span of 5 bases. The CDR3 is made up of 13 amino acids. CDR3 sequence: CASSLTGPGELFF. The CDR3 DNA is TGTGCCAGCAGCTTAACCGGGCCCGGGGAGCTGTTTTTT.

This chain links TRBV5-1 with TRBJ2-3, with D unresolved. Germline loops: CDR1 SGHRS, CDR2 YFSETQ. V was cut by 6 bases and J by 2 bases, with 10 bases left in between. This CDR3 has 13 residues. As DNA, the CDR3 is TGCGCCAGCAACCCGGGCCTCACAGATACGCAGTATTTT. This encodes CASNPGLTDTQYF.

This clonotype came up once. This chain connects TRBV6-2 or TRBV6-3 to TRBJ2-3; D is possibly TRBD1 (5 bases). Looked up from germline, CDR1 is MNHEY and CDR2 is SVGEGT. This CDR3 has 15 residues. Deletions cut 2 bases from V and 0 bases from J, with 9 bases between. DNA for the CDR3: TGTGCCAGCAGTTACGGGGCAGTTAGCACAGATACGCAGTATTTT. Protein: CASSYGAVSTDTQYF.

This clonotype showed up just a few times. The chain carries TRBV28 and TRBJ2-7; 9 bases are shared with TRBD2. This CDR3 contains 13 residues. Germline V gene lookup returns CDR1 MDHEN and CDR2 SYDVKM. Trimming at V came to 11 bases and at J to 3 bases, leaving 8 bases not matched to a gene. The CDR3 DNA is TGTGCCGTAGGCGGGGGGGGTCACTACGAGCAGTACGTC. It encodes CAVGGGGHYEQYV.

This clonotype turned up a few times. The chain carries TRBV12-3 or TRBV12-4 and TRBJ2-7; D is perhaps TRBD1 (5 bases). Trimming cost V 7 bases and J 1 base, with 14 bases left between them. This CDR3 is 14 amino acids long. CDR3 sequence: CASTNLTVSYEQYF. Here the CDR3 DNA reads TGTGCCAGCACCAACCTGACAGTTTCCTACGAGCAGTACTTC.

The V call is TRBV5-1, the J call TRBJ2-3; tentatively, D is TRBD1 (6 bases). Germline-derived CDR1 and CDR2 are SGHRS and YFSETQ. The CDR3 loop spans 16 amino acids. The V end lost 3 bases, the J end lost 0 bases, and 14 bases lay between the germline ends. This CDR3 reads CASSWVGTTSTDTQYF. Here the CDR3 DNA reads TGCGCCAGCAGCTGGGTTGGGACAACTAGCACAGATACGCAGTATTTT. Full variable domain (rest looked up from reference TRBV5-1 and TRBJ2-3): KAGVTQTPRYLIKTRGQQVTLSCSPISGHRSVSWYQQTPGQGLQFLFEYFSETQRNKGNFPGRFSGRQFSNSRSEMNVSTLELGDSALYLCASSWVGTTSTDTQYFGPGTRLTVL.

V and J are TRBV12-3 or TRBV12-4 and TRBJ2-1; 8 bases are a match to TRBD1. The V segment lost 3 bases and the J segment 5 bases; nucleotides outside the gene matches: 9. CDR3 length equals 16 residues. The CDR3 is CASSFPPTGVDNEQFF. The CDR3 bases are TGTGCCAGCAGTTTCCCCCCGACAGGGGTGGACAATGAGCAGTTCTTC.

The chain carries TRBV20-1 and TRBJ2-1, with TRBD1 as a possible D gene (5 bases). The CDR3 runs 14 residues. Germline V gene sequence: CDR1 DFQATT, CDR2 SNEGSKA (reference sequence). V was trimmed by 2 bases and J by 0 bases, leaving 8 bases between them. The DNA for the CDR3 is TGCAGTGCTAGACTTGGACACTCCTACAATGAGCAGTTCTTC. This codes for CSARLGHSYNEQFF.

The sample holds a few counts of this clonotype. The CDR3: CSVELTGSSYNEQFF. As DNA, the CDR3 is TGCAGCGTTGAATTGACCGGTAGCTCCTACAATGAGCAGTTCTTC. The V call is TRBV29-1, the J call TRBJ2-1, with no clear D. The CDR3 sequence is 15 residues long. Trimming cost V 2 bases and J 0 bases, with 11 bases left between them. CDR1 and CDR2 (germline): SQVTM, ANQGSEA.

This clonotype turned up a few times. The gene calls are TRBV3-1 and TRBJ1-1; no clear D gene. CDR3 size: 14 residues. The V gene's germline CDR1 is LGHDT and CDR2 YNNKEL (reference sequence). Trimming stripped 2 bases from V and 2 bases from J, with 9 bases between. As DNA, the CDR3 is TGTGCCAGCAGCCAAACCGCTCCTAACACTGAAGCTTTCTTT. Translating gives CASSQTAPNTEAFF.

This chain links TRBV4-3 with TRBJ2-3; D remains ambiguous. The CDR3 is 17 residues long. V shed 1 base and J shed 0 bases, with 14 bases lying between them. Germline CDR1 is LGHNA and CDR2 is YSLEER. The DNA of the CDR3 is TGCGCCAGCAGCCAAGGACCCGCAGGAACTAGCACAGATACGCAGTATTTT. This codes for CASSQGPAGTSTDTQYF.

V and J are TRBV6-1 and TRBJ2-7; D may be TRBD1 (6 bases). V was clipped by 4 bases and J by 2 bases, with 9 bases between them. Germline V gene sequence: CDR1 MNHNS, CDR2 SASEGT. The CDR3 consists of 13 residues. The CDR3 DNA is TGTGCCAGCAGTGGGGACACAACCTACGAGCAGTACTTC. Encoded protein: CASSGDTTYEQYF.

The table lists this clonotype with a few counts. This sequence joins TRBV6-2 or TRBV6-3 and TRBJ2-7; TRBD1 agrees at 8 bases. The length of the CDR3 is 13 residues. The V gene end was trimmed by 7 bases and the J gene end by 4 bases; junction bases not matched to a gene: 6. CDR1 and CDR2 (germline): MNHEY, SVGEGT. The CDR3 region has the DNA TGTGCCAGCACGGGACAGGTCTTTTACGAGCAGTACGTC. It is translated as CASTGQVFYEQYV.

This chain links TRBV6-2 or TRBV6-3 with TRBJ2-5; D is ambiguous. V dropped 2 bases and J dropped 3 bases, with 4 bases sitting between them. The CDR3 has 12 amino acids. Looked up from germline, CDR1 is MNHEY and CDR2 is SVGEGT. This CDR3 reads CASSYPEETQYF. The CDR3 region has the DNA TGTGCCAGCAGTTACCCAGAAGAGACCCAGTACTTC.

This chain joins TRBV12-3 or TRBV12-4 and TRBJ2-7; D is uncertain. With 3 bases removed from V and 2 bases from J, the gap between germline ends came to 8 bases. CDR3 length: 13 amino acids. As DNA, the CDR3 is TGTGCCAGCAGTTTCTCAGCAACCTACGAGCAGTACTTC. Its protein product is CASSFSATYEQYF.

The chain employs TRBV5-1 and TRBJ2-5; D uncertain. This CDR3 has 14 residues. CDR1 and CDR2 from the germline V gene are SGHRS and YFSETQ. Trimming pared 4 bases from V and 2 bases from J, leaving 12 bases between. The CDR3 bases are TGCGCCAGCAGCCCTGGACCCAGACAAGAGACCCAGTACTTC. It translates to CASSPGPRQETQYF.

This clonotype was seen more than once but under ten times. V is TRBV20-1 and J is TRBJ2-3, with D perhaps TRBD1 or TRBD2 (5 bases each). This CDR3 contains 15 residues. Trimming stripped 5 bases from V and 1 base from J, with 16 bases between. Per germline, CDR1 DFQATT and CDR2 SNEGSKA (reference sequence). The CDR3 loop is CSAAGRLGGTDTQYF. In DNA form, the CDR3 reads TGCAGTGCTGCGGGTCGGCTAGGGGGCACAGATACGCAGTATTTT.

This clonotype has only a few counts. This chain joins TRBV2 and TRBJ2-1, with no clear D. CDR3 length equals 12 residues. V was clipped by 3 bases and J by 4 bases, with 4 bases between them. Looked up from germline, CDR1 is SNHLY and CDR2 is FYNNEI. The chain's CDR3 is CASSDQYNEQFF. In nucleotides, the CDR3 is TGTGCCAGCAGTGATCAGTACAATGAGCAGTTCTTC.

This sequence joins TRBV28 and TRBJ2-4; 7 nucleotides line up with TRBD1. CDR1 and CDR2 (germline): MDHEN, SYDVKM. V shed 7 bases and J 1 base; nucleotides not matched to a gene: 4. This CDR3 contains 14 residues. The CDR3 DNA follows: TGTGCCAGCACCCAGGGGGTGGCCAAAAACATTCAGTACTTC. It encodes CASTQGVAKNIQYF.

This clonotype was seen a handful of times. The chain uses TRBV10-3 and TRBJ1-5, with a tentative D call TRBD1 (6 bases). The CDR3 is 13 residues long. V dropped 6 bases and J dropped 5 bases, with 11 bases sitting between them. Germline V gene lookup returns CDR1 ENHRY and CDR2 SYGVKD. CDR3 in amino acids: CAIRHREDQPQHF. Here the CDR3 DNA reads TGTGCCATCAGGCACAGGGAAGATCAGCCCCAGCATTTT.

This sequence joins TRBV6-1 and TRBJ2-1, with TRBD2 matching over 7 bases. The CDR3 is 16 residues long. Germline assignment: CDR1 MNHNS and CDR2 SASEGT. J lost 4 bases, V lost 6 bases, and 12 bases had no gene match. CDR3 nucleotide sequence: TGTGCCAGCAGCCGAAAAGCGGGAATAATTTACAATGAGCAGTTCTTC. Translating gives CASSRKAGIIYNEQFF.